This TCR beta chain is drawn from a study of blood T cell repertoires in COVID-19. About the research overall: Both acute and convalescent COVID-19 samples were obtained from the United States, Italy and Spain. T cells, B-cell-depleted T cells, or PBMCs supplied cDNA or gDNA.

This clone was seen once. The junction had 8 bases not matched to a gene; V was cut back by 0 bases and J by 10 bases. Germline CDR1 LNHDA, CDR2 SQIVND (reference sequence). The CDR3 has 16 amino acids. Original processing notes: Amplification of reference gene primers provided the estimated nucleated cell counts. The assay was immunoSEQ multiplex PCR, and TCRdb's table has in-frame clones only and misses some. V and J calls and clone size are given by that table; D and trimming were obtained from the DNA. The data show about 220,000 clones, less than 85% seen once. This sequence joins TRBV19 and TRBJ1-6; TRBD1 matches 8 bases. The sample comprised peripheral blood. The TCR sequence derives from a woman in her 70s with acute or convalescent COVID-19. The CDR3 DNA is TGTGCCAGTAGTATAGATCCAGGACAGGGAGGATCACCCCTCCACTTT. Protein sequence: CASSIDPGQGGSPLHF. Full variable domain (rest looked up from reference TRBV19 and TRBJ1-6): DGGITQSPKYLFRKEGQNVTLSCEQNLNHDAMYWYRQDPGQGLRLIYYSQIVNDFQKGDIAEGYSVSREKKESFPLTVTSAQKNPTAFYLCASSIDPGQGGSPLHFGNGTRLTVT.